This T cell receptor (beta chain) was sequenced in a study of OX40 agonist ivuxolimab in advanced cancers. For the study at large: Patients got intravenous ivuxolimab at 0.01 to 10 mg/kg every 2 weeks.

V dropped 4 bases and J dropped 3; count of bases not matched to a gene: 12. Germline CDR1 and CDR2: SGHNT and YYREEE (reference sequence). The CDR3 spans 17 residues. The table came from immunoSEQ multiplex PCR; TCRdb's copy has only in-frame clones and leaves some out. The table records tens of thousands of clones, around four fifths of them present only once. Sequencing was performed on CD4+ or CD8+ T cells sorted from blood, taken in a trial of the OX40 agonist ivuxolimab. The TCR originated in an adult with an advanced solid tumor such as melanoma, head and neck, liver or kidney cancer. This rearrangement joins TRBV5-4 to TRBJ2-1; TRBD2 agrees at 8 bases. For the CDR3, the DNA is TGTGCCAGCAGCCCGCGCCGGGGGGGCGCAGTCTACAATGAGCAGTTCTTC. This sequence encodes CASSPRRGGAVYNEQFF.